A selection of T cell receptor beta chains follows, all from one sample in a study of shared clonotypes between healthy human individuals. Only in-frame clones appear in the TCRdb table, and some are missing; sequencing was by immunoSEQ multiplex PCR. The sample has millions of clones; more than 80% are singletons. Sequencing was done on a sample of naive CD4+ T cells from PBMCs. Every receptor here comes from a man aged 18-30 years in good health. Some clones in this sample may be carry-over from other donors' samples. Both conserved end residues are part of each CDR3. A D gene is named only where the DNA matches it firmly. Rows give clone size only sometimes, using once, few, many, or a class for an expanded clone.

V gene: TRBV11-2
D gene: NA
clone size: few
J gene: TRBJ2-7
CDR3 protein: CASSLVGGSYEQYF
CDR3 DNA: TGTGCCAGCAGCTTAGTTGGGGGTTCCTACGAGCAGTACTTC

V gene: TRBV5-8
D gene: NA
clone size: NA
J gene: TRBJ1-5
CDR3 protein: CASSLANYSNQPQHF
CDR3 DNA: TGTGCCAGCAGCTTGGCTAACTATAGCAATCAGCCCCAGCATTTT

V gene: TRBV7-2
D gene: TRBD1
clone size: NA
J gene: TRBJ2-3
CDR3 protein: CASSLLRGRADTQYF
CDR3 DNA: TGTGCCAGCAGCTTATTAAGGGGGCGAGCAGATACGCAGTATTTT

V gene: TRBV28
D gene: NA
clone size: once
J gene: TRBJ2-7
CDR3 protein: CASSSPGTTPYEQYF
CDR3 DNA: TGTGCCAGCAGTAGCCCCGGTACCACCCCCTACGAGCAGTACTTC

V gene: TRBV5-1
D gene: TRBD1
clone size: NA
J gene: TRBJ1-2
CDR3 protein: CASSFGQGDGYTF
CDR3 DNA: TGCGCCAGCAGCTTTGGACAGGGGGATGGCTACACCTTC

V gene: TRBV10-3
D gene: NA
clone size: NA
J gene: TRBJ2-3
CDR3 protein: CAISPRDTQYF
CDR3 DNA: TGTGCCATCAGTCCCCGGGATACGCAGTATTTT

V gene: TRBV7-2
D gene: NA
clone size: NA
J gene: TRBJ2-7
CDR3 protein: CASSLGTTSYEQYF
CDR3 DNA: TGTGCCAGCAGCTTAGGCACTACTTCCTACGAGCAGTACTTC

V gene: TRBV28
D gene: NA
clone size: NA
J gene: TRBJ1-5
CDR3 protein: CASSSPGHPLQTVNQPQHF
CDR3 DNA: TGTGCCAGCAGTTCCCCGGGACATCCCCTTCAAACCGTAAATCAGCCCCAGCATTTT

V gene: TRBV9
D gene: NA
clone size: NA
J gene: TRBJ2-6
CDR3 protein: CASSSRWPAGGSGANVLTF
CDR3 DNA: TGTGCCAGCAGCTCCCGATGGCCAGCAGGGGGGTCTGGGGCCAACGTCCTGACTTTC

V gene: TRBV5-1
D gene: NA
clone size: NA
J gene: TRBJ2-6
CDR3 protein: CASRPGTGANVLTF
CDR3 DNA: TGCGCCAGCAGACCAGGAACAGGGGCCAACGTCCTGACTTTC